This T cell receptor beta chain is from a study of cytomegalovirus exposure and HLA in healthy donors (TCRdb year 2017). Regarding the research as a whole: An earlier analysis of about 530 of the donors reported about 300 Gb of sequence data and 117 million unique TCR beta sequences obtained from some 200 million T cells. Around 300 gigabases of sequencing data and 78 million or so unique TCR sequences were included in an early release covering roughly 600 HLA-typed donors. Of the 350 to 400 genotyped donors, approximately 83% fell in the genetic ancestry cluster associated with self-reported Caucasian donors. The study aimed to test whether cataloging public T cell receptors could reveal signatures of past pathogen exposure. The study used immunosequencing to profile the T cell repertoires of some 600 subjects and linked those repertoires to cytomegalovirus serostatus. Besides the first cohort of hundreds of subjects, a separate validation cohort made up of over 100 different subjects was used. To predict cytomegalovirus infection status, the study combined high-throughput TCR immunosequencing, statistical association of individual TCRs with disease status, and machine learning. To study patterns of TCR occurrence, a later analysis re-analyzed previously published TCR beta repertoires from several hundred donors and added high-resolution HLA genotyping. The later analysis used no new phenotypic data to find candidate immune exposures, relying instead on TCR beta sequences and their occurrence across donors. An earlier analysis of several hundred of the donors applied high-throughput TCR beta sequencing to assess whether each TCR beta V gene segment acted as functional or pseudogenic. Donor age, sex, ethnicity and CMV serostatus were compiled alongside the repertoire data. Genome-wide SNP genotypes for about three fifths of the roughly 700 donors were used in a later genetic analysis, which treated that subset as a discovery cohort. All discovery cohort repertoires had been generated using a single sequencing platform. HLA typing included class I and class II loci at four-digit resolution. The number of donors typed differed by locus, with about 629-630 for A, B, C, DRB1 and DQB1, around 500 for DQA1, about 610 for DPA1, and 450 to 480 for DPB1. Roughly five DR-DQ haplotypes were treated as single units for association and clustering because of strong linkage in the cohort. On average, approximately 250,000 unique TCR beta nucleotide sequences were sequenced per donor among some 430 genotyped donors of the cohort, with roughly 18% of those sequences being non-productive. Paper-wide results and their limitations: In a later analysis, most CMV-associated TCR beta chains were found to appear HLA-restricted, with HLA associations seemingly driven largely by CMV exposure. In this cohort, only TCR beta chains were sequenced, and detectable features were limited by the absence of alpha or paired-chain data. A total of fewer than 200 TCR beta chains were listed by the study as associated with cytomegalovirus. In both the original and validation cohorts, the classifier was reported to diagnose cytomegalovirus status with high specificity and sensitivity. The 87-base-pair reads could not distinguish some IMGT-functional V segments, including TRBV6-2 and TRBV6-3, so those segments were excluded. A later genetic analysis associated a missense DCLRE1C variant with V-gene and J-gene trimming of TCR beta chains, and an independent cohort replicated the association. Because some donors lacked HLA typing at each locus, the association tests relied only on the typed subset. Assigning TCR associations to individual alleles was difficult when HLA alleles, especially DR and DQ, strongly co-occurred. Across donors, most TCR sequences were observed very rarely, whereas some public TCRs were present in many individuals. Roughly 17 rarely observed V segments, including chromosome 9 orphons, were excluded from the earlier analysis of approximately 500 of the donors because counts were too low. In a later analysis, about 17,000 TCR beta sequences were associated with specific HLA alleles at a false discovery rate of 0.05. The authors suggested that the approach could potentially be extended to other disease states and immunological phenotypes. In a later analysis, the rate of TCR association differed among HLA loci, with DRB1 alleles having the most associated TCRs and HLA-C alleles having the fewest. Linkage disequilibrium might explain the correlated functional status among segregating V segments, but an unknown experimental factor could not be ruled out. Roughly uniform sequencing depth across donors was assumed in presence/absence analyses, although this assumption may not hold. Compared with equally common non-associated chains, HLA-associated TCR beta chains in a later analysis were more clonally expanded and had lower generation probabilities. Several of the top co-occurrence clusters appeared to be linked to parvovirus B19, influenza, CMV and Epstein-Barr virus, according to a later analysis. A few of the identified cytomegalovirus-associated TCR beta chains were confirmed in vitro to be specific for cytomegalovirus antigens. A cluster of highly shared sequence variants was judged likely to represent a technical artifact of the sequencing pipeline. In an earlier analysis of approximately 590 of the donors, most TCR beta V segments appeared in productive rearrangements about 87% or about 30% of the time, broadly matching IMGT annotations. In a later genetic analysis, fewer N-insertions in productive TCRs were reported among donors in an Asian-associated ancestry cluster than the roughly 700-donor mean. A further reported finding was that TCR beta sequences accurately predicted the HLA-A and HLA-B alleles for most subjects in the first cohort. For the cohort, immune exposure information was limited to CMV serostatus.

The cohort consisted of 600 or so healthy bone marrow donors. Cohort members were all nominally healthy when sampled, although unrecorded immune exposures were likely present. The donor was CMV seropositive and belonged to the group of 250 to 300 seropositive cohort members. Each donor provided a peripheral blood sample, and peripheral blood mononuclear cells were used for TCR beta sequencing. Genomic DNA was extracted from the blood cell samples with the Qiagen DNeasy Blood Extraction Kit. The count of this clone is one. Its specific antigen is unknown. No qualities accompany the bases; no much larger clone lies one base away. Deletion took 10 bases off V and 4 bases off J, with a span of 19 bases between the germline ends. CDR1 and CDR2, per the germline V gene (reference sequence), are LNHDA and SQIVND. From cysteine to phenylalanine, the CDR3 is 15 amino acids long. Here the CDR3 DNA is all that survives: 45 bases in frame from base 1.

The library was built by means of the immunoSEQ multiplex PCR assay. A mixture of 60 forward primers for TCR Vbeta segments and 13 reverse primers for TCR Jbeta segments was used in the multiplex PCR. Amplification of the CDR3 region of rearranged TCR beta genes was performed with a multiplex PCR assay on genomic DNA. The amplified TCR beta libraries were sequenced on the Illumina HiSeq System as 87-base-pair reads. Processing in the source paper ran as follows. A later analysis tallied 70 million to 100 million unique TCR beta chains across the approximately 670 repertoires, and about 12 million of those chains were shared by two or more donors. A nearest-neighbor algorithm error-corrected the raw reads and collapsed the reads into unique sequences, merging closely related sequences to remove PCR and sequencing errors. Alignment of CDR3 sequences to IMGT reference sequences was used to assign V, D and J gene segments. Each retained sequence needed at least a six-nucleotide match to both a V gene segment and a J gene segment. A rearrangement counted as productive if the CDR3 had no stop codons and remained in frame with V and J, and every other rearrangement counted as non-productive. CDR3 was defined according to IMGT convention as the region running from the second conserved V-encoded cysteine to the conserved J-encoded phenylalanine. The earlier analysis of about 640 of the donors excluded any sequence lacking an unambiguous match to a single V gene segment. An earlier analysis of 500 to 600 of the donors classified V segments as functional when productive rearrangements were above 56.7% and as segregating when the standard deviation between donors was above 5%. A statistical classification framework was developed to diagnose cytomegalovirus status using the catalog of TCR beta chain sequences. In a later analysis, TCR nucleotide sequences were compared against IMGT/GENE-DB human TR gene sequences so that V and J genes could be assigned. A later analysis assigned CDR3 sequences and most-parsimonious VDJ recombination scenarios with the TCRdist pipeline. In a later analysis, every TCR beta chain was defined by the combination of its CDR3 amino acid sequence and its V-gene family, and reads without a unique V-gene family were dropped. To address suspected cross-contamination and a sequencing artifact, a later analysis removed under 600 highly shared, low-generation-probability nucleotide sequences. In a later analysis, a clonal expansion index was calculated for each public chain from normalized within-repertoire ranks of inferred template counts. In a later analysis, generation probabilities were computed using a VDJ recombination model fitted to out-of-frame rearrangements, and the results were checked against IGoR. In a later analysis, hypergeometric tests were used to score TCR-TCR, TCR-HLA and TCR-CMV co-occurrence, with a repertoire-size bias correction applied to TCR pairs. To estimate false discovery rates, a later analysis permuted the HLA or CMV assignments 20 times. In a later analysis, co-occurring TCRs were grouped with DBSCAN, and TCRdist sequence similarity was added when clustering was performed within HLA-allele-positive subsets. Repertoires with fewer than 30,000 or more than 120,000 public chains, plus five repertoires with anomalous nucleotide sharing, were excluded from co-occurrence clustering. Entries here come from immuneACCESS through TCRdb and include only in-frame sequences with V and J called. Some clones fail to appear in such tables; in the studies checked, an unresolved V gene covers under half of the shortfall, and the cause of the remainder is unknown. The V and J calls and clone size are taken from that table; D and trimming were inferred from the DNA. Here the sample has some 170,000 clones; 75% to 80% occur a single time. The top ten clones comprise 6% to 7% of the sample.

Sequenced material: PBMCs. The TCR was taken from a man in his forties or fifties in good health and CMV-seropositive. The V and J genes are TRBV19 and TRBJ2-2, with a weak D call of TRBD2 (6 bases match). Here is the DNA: TGTGCCACTGCCAGAGAGGGAGGCTTCACCGGGGAGCTGTTTTTT. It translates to CATAREGGFTGELFF.